This is a list of T cell receptor beta chains from one sample in a study of T cell repertoires in cytomegalovirus infection. TCRdb processed the reads anew with MiXCR; each CDR3 protein has one entry. Of roughly 720,000 distinct CDR3 sequences in the sample, 35% are singletons; the top ten hold around 2.8%. Sequencing was done on a sample of PBMCs. These receptors all come from a human donor in good health (CMV status not recorded). Some clones in this sample may be carry-over from other donors' samples. Both conserved end residues are part of each CDR3. Fields, in order: clone size, D gene, V gene, J gene, CDR3 DNA, CDR3 protein. A D gene is named only where the DNA matches it firmly. Only part of the rows carry a size: once, few, many, or a class if the clone is expanded.

NA	TRBD1	TRBV11-2	TRBJ2-7	TGTGCCAGCAGCTCCGGACAGGCTCGGGAGCAGTACTTC	CASSSGQAREQYF
few	TRBD2	TRBV28	TRBJ2-3	TGTGCCACAGGGACTAGCCCAAATACGCAGTATTTT	CATGTSPNTQYF
few	TRBD1	TRBV5-1	TRBJ2-5	TGCGCCAGCAGACCGTCGACAGGGGCCCAAGAGACCCAGTACTTC	CASRPSTGAQETQYF
NA	NA	TRBV7-8	TRBJ2-7	TGTGCCAGCAGCTCTACCGGGACATTCTTACCCTACGAGCAGTACTTC	CASSSTGTFLPYEQYF
NA	NA	TRBV28	TRBJ2-5	TGTGCCAGCAGTCCCACCGTACCGGGGGCCCAAGAGACCCAGTACTTC	CASSPTVPGAQETQYF
NA	NA	TRBV20-1	TRBJ1-1	TGCAGTGCTCTAAGTGGAGGGCCGAACACTGAAGCTTTCTTC	CSALSGGPNTEAFF
few	TRBD1	TRBV10-3	TRBJ1-6	TGTGCCATCAGTGAACATCGGGACAGTAATTCACCCCTCCACTTT	CAISEHRDSNSPLHF
NA	TRBD1	TRBV6-6	TRBJ2-1	TGTGCCAGCAGAGACAGGGTCTCCCTTCGCGAAGACAATGAGCAGTTCTTC	CASRDRVSLREDNEQFF
NA	NA	TRBV7-9	TRBJ2-7	TGTGCCAGCAGCTTATCAACAGCCTACGAGCAGTACTTC	CASSLSTAYEQYF
many	TRBD2	TRBV28	TRBJ2-5	TGTGCCAGCAGTTCCCGGGACCAGCGGGAGGTTAGGGAGACCCAGTACTTC	CASSSRDQREVRETQYF
few	NA	TRBV28	TRBJ2-7	TGTGCCAGCAGTCCGACTCTGGAGGGTCTAACCTACGAGCAGTACTTC	CASSPTLEGLTYEQYF
NA	NA	TRBV6-5	TRBJ2-4	TGTGCCAGCAGTTACGGTGGGGCCGGAAACATTCAGTACTTC	CASSYGGAGNIQYF
NA	TRBD2	TRBV7-9	TRBJ2-2	TGTGCCAGCAGCTCCGGACTAGCGGGGGCCACCGGGGAGCTGTTTTTT	CASSSGLAGATGELFF
many	NA	TRBV7-8	TRBJ2-5	TGTGCCAGCAGGAACCAAGAGACCCAGTACTTC	CASRNQETQYF
NA	NA	TRBV20-1	TRBJ1-5	TGCAGTGCTAGCGGGGTTCAAAACAATCAGCCCCAGCATTTT	CSASGVQNNQPQHF
NA	NA	TRBV15	TRBJ1-2	TGTGCCACCAGCAGAGGAGGGGTGTATGGCTACACCTTC	CATSRGGVYGYTF
NA	NA	TRBV27	TRBJ2-5	TGTGCCAGCAGCCTAACTTCTGGGACACGCCAAGAGACCCAGAACTTC	CASSLTSGTRQETQNF
NA	TRBD1	TRBV10-3	TRBJ2-3	TGTGCCATCAGTGAGACAGGGGATTTCACAGATACGCAGTATTTT	CAISETGDFTDTQYF
few	TRBD2	TRBV20-1	TRBJ2-7	TGCAGTGCTAACAGGAGAGGAGCTAGCGGGGGATCCTACGAGCAGTACTTC	CSANRRGASGGSYEQYF
few	TRBD1	TRBV28	TRBJ2-3	TGTGCCAGCAGGATGGGACAGGGGGCCGCGGATACGCAGTATTTT	CASRMGQGAADTQYF
NA	NA	TRBV7-9	TRBJ1-3	TGTGCCAGCAGCCGTGAAGGGGATGGAAACACCATATATTTT	CASSREGDGNTIYF
NA	NA	TRBV28	TRBJ2-1	TGTGCCAGCAGTACAATGTACAATGAGCAGTTCTTC	CASSTMYNEQFF
many	TRBD2	TRBV7-2	TRBJ2-1	TGTGCCAGCAGCTTAGCGCTAAAAGCGGGGGGCCACCTCAATGAGCAGTTCTTC	CASSLALKAGGHLNEQFF
NA	TRBD1	TRBV7-2	TRBJ2-7	TGTGCCAGCAGCCTCCTCGGGACAGGCCCTTACGAGCAGTACTTC	CASSLLGTGPYEQYF
once	NA	TRBV20-1	TRBJ2-7	TGCAGTGCTAGTGGCGGGGGCCCGAAAGGGGAGGAGTACTTC	CSASGGGPKGEEYF
NA	TRBD1	TRBV19	TRBJ1-5	TGTGCCAGTAGTATACAGGGGGCCAATCAGCCCCAGCATTTT	CASSIQGANQPQHF
NA	NA	TRBV2	TRBJ2-2	TGTGCCAGCAGTGGGCAGGTGAACACCGGGGAGCTGTTTTTT	CASSGQVNTGELFF
NA	NA	TRBV6-1	TRBJ2-1	TGTGCCAGCAGTTACGGGGGTTTCGGTAACAATGAGCAGTTCTTC	CASSYGGFGNNEQFF
NA	NA	TRBV28	TRBJ1-3	TGTGCCAGCAGTGCGGACCACTCTGGAAACACCATATATTTT	CASSADHSGNTIYF
many	NA	TRBV12-3/TRBV12-4	TRBJ1-1	TGTGCCAGCAGTTTATACGGGGGAACTGAAGCTTTCTTT	CASSLYGGTEAFF
NA	TRBD1	TRBV5-4	TRBJ2-1	TGTGCCAGCAGCTTGGAGGGGACAGGGGTCGATGAGCAGTTCTTC	CASSLEGTGVDEQFF
NA	NA	TRBV28	TRBJ2-1	TGTGCCAGCAGTTTATATCCGGACAATGAGCAGTTCTTC	CASSLYPDNEQFF
few	NA	TRBV11-3	TRBJ2-1	TGTGCCAGCAGCTTAGAGTTCGGAAATGAGCAGTTCTTC	CASSLEFGNEQFF
NA	NA	TRBV4-1	TRBJ2-7	TGCGCCAGCAGCCAAGAACCTCGGAGCGAGCAGTACTTC	CASSQEPRSEQYF
few	NA	TRBV7-2	TRBJ1-6	TGTGCCAGCAGCGTTGGGCCCGGCCGGGGCCCCCTCCACTTT	CASSVGPGRGPLHF
NA	TRBD1	TRBV12-3/TRBV12-4	TRBJ2-5	TGTGCCAGCAGTTTCAGGAAGTCCGGGACAGAAGGCCGGGGGACCCAGTACTTC	CASSFRKSGTEGRGTQYF
NA	NA	TRBV7-6	TRBJ1-1	TGTGCCAGCAGCCTTCCCTCCCTGAACACTGAAGCTTTCTTT	CASSLPSLNTEAFF
few	NA	TRBV7-6	TRBJ1-2	TGTGCCAGCAGCCCCGTCTCGGGGGCAGGCTACACCTTC	CASSPVSGAGYTF
NA	NA	TRBV7-2	TRBJ2-5	TGTGCCAGCAGCACCCAGAGCGGTAAAGACACGCAGTACTTC	CASSTQSGKDTQYF
NA	NA	TRBV10-3	TRBJ2-7	TGTGCCATCAGTGACCGGTACGAGCAGTACTTC	CAISDRYEQYF
NA	NA	TRBV7-8	TRBJ2-1	TGTGCCAGCAGCTTTATAGCGAATGAGCAGTTCTTC	CASSFIANEQFF
NA	TRBD2	TRBV28	TRBJ2-2	TGTGCCAGCAGTTTTCGGGGGGGTTCGACCGGGGAGCTGTTTTTT	CASSFRGGSTGELFF
NA	TRBD2	TRBV20-1	TRBJ2-3	TGCAGTGCTATCAGGGGACTAGCGGGAACGGATACGCAGTATTTT	CSAIRGLAGTDTQYF
NA	TRBD2	TRBV12-3/TRBV12-4	TRBJ2-5	TGTGCCAGCAGCCCAGAGCGGGGGGCTCAAGAGACCCAGTACTTC	CASSPERGAQETQYF
NA	NA	TRBV28	TRBJ2-2	TGTACCAGCAGTTTTTCCTTTGGGACACCGAACACCGGGGAGCTGTTTTTT	CTSSFSFGTPNTGELFF
few	NA	TRBV2	TRBJ2-1	TGTGCCAGCAGTGAGAGGGGGACACGAGGTCCTTTATGGAATGAGCAGTTCTTC	CASSERGTRGPLWNEQFF
many	NA	TRBV7-2	TRBJ2-3	TGTGCCAGCAGCCGAGACCCCACAGATACGCAGTATTTT	CASSRDPTDTQYF
many	NA	TRBV7-3	TRBJ1-2	TGTGCCAGCAGCCAACAGGGCTTCTATGGCTACACCTTC	CASSQQGFYGYTF
NA	TRBD1	TRBV7-6	TRBJ1-1	TGTACCAGCAGCCAGGACAGGGTTGACACTGAAGCTTTCTTT	CTSSQDRVDTEAFF
NA	TRBD1	TRBV12-3/TRBV12-4	TRBJ2-1	TGTGCCAGCACCCCCCAGGGGGTCACATACAATGAGCAGTTCTTC	CASTPQGVTYNEQFF
few	TRBD1	TRBV6-2/TRBV6-3	TRBJ2-1	TGTGCCAGCAGTTACCGGACAGGGTGGAGGAATGAGCAGTTCTTC	CASSYRTGWRNEQFF
many	TRBD2	TRBV5-6	TRBJ2-1	TGTGCCAGCAGCAGGAGGCTAGCGGGGGCGAGGTACAATGAGCAGTTCTTC	CASSRRLAGARYNEQFF